These 18 T cell receptor beta chains originate from one sample sequenced in a study of T-cell reconstitution after alpha-beta-depleted transplantation in children. Preparing the TCRbeta library involved the use of unique molecular identifiers. TCRdb reprocessed the PCR reads with MiXCR, giving one entry per CDR3 protein. The sample yields around 180,000 distinct CDR3 sequences, approximately 10% seen once. Sequenced material: PBMCs, taken before TCRalphabeta/CD19-depleted stem cell transplant. The receptors here all came from a boy aged 2-9 years with acute myeloid leukemia, due to receive a stem cell transplant.

In this sample, this clonotype turned up many times. The rearrangement uses TRBV2 and TRBJ2-1; D is undetermined. V was clipped by 7 bases and J by 5 bases, with 6 bases between them. CDR1 SNHLY and CDR2 FYNNEI come from the germline V gene. The CDR3 is made up of 11 amino acids. CDR3 sequence (DNA): TGTGCCAGCATGTCGGACAATGAGCAGTTCTTC. Translating gives CASMSDNEQFF.

A few counts support this clonotype. The rearrangement links TRBV5-1 to TRBJ1-4; D is ambiguous. Per the germline V gene, CDR1 is SGHRS and CDR2 is YFSETQ. The CDR3 consists of 15 residues. V was trimmed by 3 bases and J by 5 bases, leaving 14 bases between them. The CDR3 coding sequence is TGCGCCAGCAGCTCCAGCGCTCGGGAGAATGAAAAACTGTTTTTT. Translated: CASSSSARENEKLFF.

This clonotype ranks as medium-sized. The chain combines TRBV7-8 with TRBJ2-2; 13 bases match TRBD2. The CDR3 consists of 15 residues. Germline V gene sequence: CDR1 SGHVS, CDR2 FQNEAQ. V shed 6 bases and J 10 bases; nucleotides not matched to a gene: 8. In DNA form, the CDR3 reads TGTGCCAGCAGGAGACTAGCGGGAGGCCCCGAGGAGCTGTTTTTT. Its translation: CASRRLAGGPEELFF.

This clonotype was recorded at least ten times. The CDR3 sequence: CASSLTSGMFYEQYF. The CDR3 bases are TGTGCCAGCAGCCTTACTAGCGGGATGTTTTACGAGCAGTACTTC. J is TRBJ2-7 and V is TRBV16; 10 bases line up with TRBD2. Per germline, CDR1 KGHSY and CDR2 FQNENV. Trimming removed 4 bases from V and 4 bases from J; junction bases left unmatched: 7. The CDR3 extends over 15 amino acids.

The table lists this clonotype with many counts. The chain employs TRBV5-4 and TRBJ2-3; 7 nucleotides agree with TRBD2. In germline, CDR1 is SGHNT, CDR2 YYREEE (reference sequence). J gave up 8 bases and V 1 base, and 13 bases lay outside the gene matches. The CDR3 runs 16 residues. The CDR3 loop reads CASSLNRFGGEGTQYF. CDR3 bases: TGTGCCAGCAGCTTGAATCGTTTTGGCGGGGAGGGTACGCAGTATTTT.

Many counts were recorded for this clonotype. The J gene is TRBJ2-7, the V gene TRBV28, with 10 bases that match TRBD2. The CDR3 sequence is 16 residues long. The V gene's germline CDR1 is MDHEN and CDR2 SYDVKM. The ends lost 2 bases at V and 0 bases at J; junction bases unmatched: 4. CDR3 amino acids: CASSLGGLADSYEQYF. The CDR3 DNA sequence: TGTGCCAGCAGTTTAGGCGGACTAGCGGACTCCTACGAGCAGTACTTC. Together with reference TRBV28 and TRBJ2-7, the CDR3 gives the full variable domain: DVKVTQSSRYLVKRTGEKVFLECVQDMDHENMFWYRQDPGLGLRLIYFSYDVKMKEKGDIPEGYSVSREKKERFSLILESASTNQTSMYLCASSLGGLADSYEQYFGPGTRLTVT.

This clonotype was recorded at least ten times. J is TRBJ2-1 and V is TRBV19; 7 bases match TRBD1. Germline V gives CDR1 LNHDA, CDR2 SQIVND (reference sequence). This CDR3 comprises 14 residues. The V segment lost 6 bases and the J segment 7 bases; nucleotides outside the gene matches: 9. CDR3 bases: TGTGCCAGTAGACGACAGGGAGTCTCAAATGAGCAGTTCTTC. Translating gives CASRRQGVSNEQFF.

At least ten counts were recorded for this clonotype. The V gene is TRBV7-3, the J gene TRBJ2-5; 9 positions agree with TRBD1. The J segment lost 3 bases and the V segment lost 3 bases, leaving 5 bases of the junction unmatched. The CDR3 length is 15 residues. Per germline, CDR1 SGHTA and CDR2 FQGTGA. The CDR3, as DNA: TGTGCCAGCAGCTTGGGGACAGGGAGAAAAGAGACCCAGTACTTC. It is translated as CASSLGTGRKETQYF.

This clonotype came up a few times. J is TRBJ2-1 and V is TRBV20-1, with 7 bases fitting TRBD2. Germline assignment: CDR1 DFQATT and CDR2 SNEGSKA (reference sequence). Unmatched junction bases numbered 10, after V lost 2 bases and J lost 0 bases. The CDR3 is 17 residues long. For the CDR3, the DNA is TGCAGTGCTAGATCGGCTAGCGGAACCAGCTCCTACAATGAGCAGTTCTTC. Residues: CSARSASGTSSYNEQFF.

This clonotype has a count of ten or more. The rearrangement uses TRBV24-1 and TRBJ2-5; 8 bases fit TRBD1. The CDR3 contains 15 residues. Trimming took 3 bases from V and 2 from J; bases not matched to a gene: 4. Germline CDR1 is KGHDR and CDR2 is SFDVKD. In DNA, the CDR3 is TGTGCCACCAGTGATCCGAGGACAGGGCAAGAGACCCAGTACTTC. It codes for CATSDPRTGQETQYF.

This clonotype has a count of ten or more. The V call is TRBV12-3 or TRBV12-4, the J call TRBJ1-5; a possible D gene is TRBD1 (5 bases). V shed 3 bases and J shed 3 bases, with 12 bases lying between them. CDR3 size: 15 residues. The CDR3 loop reads CASSFFDSLNQPQHF. Written as DNA, the CDR3 is TGTGCCAGCAGTTTTTTCGACAGCCTCAATCAGCCCCAGCATTTT.

In regard to this clonotype: A much larger clone is a single base away; this may be a read error. CDR3 loop: CASGWAWTTEAFF. The CDR3 bases are TGTGCTAGTGGTTGGGCATGGACCACTGAAGCTTTCTTT. This rearrangement joins TRBV12-5 to TRBJ1-1; D uncertain. The CDR3 is made up of 13 amino acids. The germline V gene has CDR1 LGHNT and CDR2 FRNRAP. V was pared by 4 bases and J by 4 bases, with 10 bases between.

This clonotype has more than one count but fewer than ten. This rearrangement joins TRBV15 to TRBJ1-2, with no clear D. The germline gives CDR1 LNHNV, CDR2 YYDKDF (reference sequence). The CDR3 covers 14 residues. V lost 0 bases and J 8 bases, leaving 13 bases between the germline ends. The CDR3 here is CATSRDSGLWGYTF. The DNA for the CDR3 is TGTGCCACCAGCAGAGATTCCGGCCTCTGGGGCTACACCTTC. The full variable domain, its missing parts supplied by reference TRBV15 and TRBJ1-2, is DAMVIQNPRYQVTQFGKPVTLSCSQTLNHNVMYWYQQKSSQAPKLLFHYYDKDFNNEADTPDNFQSRRPNTSFCFLDIRSPGLGDTAMYLCATSRDSGLWGYTFGSGTRLTVV.

Worth noting for this clonotype: One base away lies a much larger clone, so this may be a sequencing read error. The chain uses TRBV2 and TRBJ2-7, with D hard to call. Between the trimmed V and J ends, which lost 3 bases and 3 bases, there was a span of 3 bases. There are 11 residues in the CDR3. Germline CDR1 is SNHLY and CDR2 is FYNNEI. CDR3: CASSEDYEQYF. CDR3 in DNA: TGTGCCAGCAGTGAGGACTACGAGCAGTACTTC.

This clonotype came up many times. The chain combines TRBV5-1 with TRBJ2-1; 7 bases match TRBD2. The length of the CDR3 is 13 residues. The V gene's germline CDR1 is SGHRS and CDR2 YFSETQ. Trimming cost V 7 bases and J 2 bases; bases outside gene matches: 3. The CDR3 DNA is TGCGCCAGCGGGACTAACGCCTACAATGAGCAGTTCTTC. It specifies CASGTNAYNEQFF.

This clonotype was counted at least ten times. The J gene is TRBJ2-1, the V gene TRBV11-2, with D hard to call. Germline V CDR1 and CDR2: SGHAT, FQNNGV. V was pared by 1 base and J by 5 bases, with 3 bases between. The length of the CDR3 is 12 residues. The CDR3 DNA sequence: TGTGCCAGCAGCTTAGTTAACAATGAGCAGTTCTTC. Translation: CASSLVNNEQFF.

This clonotype was detected ten times or more. The CDR3 DNA reads as TGTGCCAGCAGCCAAGATTGGTCGAGGGTTCCTACTTCCAATGAGCAGTTCTTC. The encoded protein is CASSQDWSRVPTSNEQFF. The rearrangement links TRBV3-1 to TRBJ2-1, with D possibly matching TRBD2 (5 bases). Germline V gene data show CDR1 as LGHDT and CDR2 as YNNKEL (reference sequence). The CDR3 extends over 18 amino acids. Trimming removed 0 bases from V and 6 bases from J, with 21 bases in between.

This clonotype was seen at least ten times. The chain is built from TRBV4-1 and TRBJ2-5; D might be TRBD2 (6 bases). This CDR3 spans 15 amino acids. Trimming pared 0 bases from V and 4 bases from J, leaving 12 bases between. Germline values: CDR1 MGHRA, CDR2 YSYEKL. The CDR3 DNA follows: TGCGCCAGCAGCCAAGATCCGCGGGGAGGAGAGACCCAGTACTTC. Protein: CASSQDPRGGETQYF.